Below, 17 T cell receptor beta chains from the same sample are listed, as sequenced in a study of cytomegalovirus exposure and HLA in healthy donors. Primers for the PCR totalled 60 Vbeta and 13 Jbeta. Data came from immunoSEQ multiplex PCR; TCRdb stores just in-frame clones and leaves some out. Altogether some 200,000 clones are present, more than 75% being singletons, with the ten largest covering 2.5% to 3%. The sequenced sample was PBMCs. The receptors come from a woman aged 35 to 49 in good health and CMV-seronegative.

This chain links TRBV27 with TRBJ2-5; TRBD2 matches at 8 bases. J lost 0 bases, V lost 6 bases, and 9 bases had no gene match. CDR1 and CDR2 from the germline V gene are MNHEY and SMNVEV (reference sequence). The CDR3 is made up of 16 amino acids. The DNA of the CDR3 is TGTGCCAGCAGACCGAGAACTAGCGGCTACCAAGAGACCCAGTACTTC. Its protein product is CASRPRTSGYQETQYF.

This chain uses TRBV5-1 with TRBJ2-7; a possible D gene is TRBD1 (5 bases). V was cut by 0 bases and J by 0 bases, with 10 bases left in between. The CDR3 spans 15 residues. Per the germline V gene, CDR1 is SGHRS and CDR2 is YFSETQ. The CDR3, as DNA: TGCGCCAGCAGCTTGGCGGCAGGGTCCTCCTACGAGCAGTACTTC. Translating it yields CASSLAAGSSYEQYF.

V gene TRBV30 combines with J gene TRBJ2-5; 7 positions agree with TRBD2. Germline assignment: CDR1 GTSNPN and CDR2 SVGIG (reference sequence). This CDR3 has 15 residues. V shed 4 bases, J shed 0 bases, and the junction held 8 bases outside the gene matches. The CDR3 sequence: CAWNNGGRDQETQYF. In DNA, the CDR3 is TGTGCCTGGAACAACGGCGGGAGAGACCAAGAGACCCAGTACTTC.

The V and J genes are TRBV7-3 and TRBJ2-5; a weak D match, TRBD2 (5 bases). The CDR3 totals 13 residues. V was clipped by 6 bases and J by 5 bases, with 13 bases between them. CDR1 is SGHTA and CDR2 is FQGTGA in the germline V gene. The chain's CDR3 is CASSASIRETQYF. The CDR3 DNA reads as TGTGCCAGCAGTGCTAGCATCAGGGAGACCCAGTACTTC.

The chain has TRBV2 and TRBJ1-5; 8 bases fit TRBD1. Losses at the gene ends were 4 bases for V and 6 bases for J; bases not matched to a gene: 5. The CDR3 covers 14 residues. The germline V gene has CDR1 SNHLY and CDR2 FYNNEI. The CDR3 bases are TGTGCCAGCAGTGCATTGGACAGGGCTCAGCCCCAGCATTTT. Translated: CASSALDRAQPQHF.

The V call is TRBV7-2, the J call TRBJ2-7, with D unclear. Germline CDR1 and CDR2: SGHTA and FQGNSA. This CDR3 spans 12 amino acids. With 3 bases removed from V and 4 bases from J, the gap between germline ends came to 7 bases. The CDR3 DNA reads as TGTGCCAGCAGCTTTAACCTATACGAGCAGTACTTC. Translation: CASSFNLYEQYF.

This rearrangement joins TRBV5-1 to TRBJ2-7, with D perhaps matching TRBD2 (5 bases). CDR3 length: 17 amino acids. V lost 4 bases and J lost 1, with 21 bases in between. Germline CDR1 reads SGHRS; CDR2 reads YFSETQ. The CDR3 DNA is TGCGCCAGCAGCCTCGGGCGGGTCGGACCTTTTTCCTACGAGCAGTACTTC. It specifies CASSLGRVGPFSYEQYF.

J is TRBJ2-1 and V is TRBV7-9; D gene uncertain. The CDR3 extends over 13 amino acids. Germline V gene sequence: CDR1 SEHNR, CDR2 FQNEAQ (reference sequence). V shed 4 bases and J shed 7 bases, with 11 bases lying between them. Written as DNA, the CDR3 is TGTGCCAGCAGCTCGGGTTCTTTAAATGAGCAGTTCTTC. This sequence encodes CASSSGSLNEQFF. The entire variable domain, with the rest obtained from reference TRBV7-9 and TRBJ2-1, is as follows: DTGVSQNPRHKITKRGQNVTFRCDPISEHNRLYWYRQTLGQGPEFLTYFQNEAQLEKSRLLSDRFSAERPKGSFSTLEIQRTEQGDSAMYLCASSSGSLNEQFFGPGTRLTVL.

J is TRBJ2-3 and V is TRBV27; 8 nucleotides align to TRBD2. Germline loops: CDR1 MNHEY, CDR2 SMNVEV (reference sequence). Trimming cost V 2 bases and J 2 bases; bases outside gene matches: 6. The CDR3 has 16 residues. This CDR3 is CASSLTSGFSTDTQYF. CDR3 nucleotides: TGTGCCAGCAGTTTAACTAGCGGATTTTCCACAGATACGCAGTATTTT.

The chain combines TRBV19 with TRBJ1-2; 7 bases match TRBD1. The CDR3 length is 13 residues. With 3 bases clipped from V and 6 bases from J, the junction kept 4 bases outside the gene matches. Germline CDR1 is LNHDA and CDR2 is SQIVND (reference sequence). The CDR3 DNA follows: TGTGCCAGTAGTATCGGACAGGTGAATGGCTACACCTTC. Translating gives CASSIGQVNGYTF.

This chain uses TRBV5-1 with TRBJ2-2; D might be TRBD2 (6 bases). Trimming cost V 3 bases and J 6 bases, with 9 bases left between them. The CDR3 has 13 amino acids. Germline V gives CDR1 SGHRS, CDR2 YFSETQ. The CDR3 here is CASSSGVPGELFF. CDR3 in DNA: TGCGCCAGCAGCTCGGGAGTCCCCGGGGAGCTGTTTTTT.

This chain connects TRBV30 to TRBJ1-1, with 8 bases identical to TRBD1. V shed 1 base, J shed 11 bases, and the junction held 6 bases outside the gene matches. Per germline, CDR1 GTSNPN and CDR2 SVGIG (reference sequence). This CDR3 contains 12 residues. In DNA form, the CDR3 reads TGTGCCTGGAGTGCTACAGGGGGAAACGCTTTCTTT. Translated: CAWSATGGNAFF.

This CDR3 reads CASSSKRTGLSGQYF. CDR3 nucleotides: TGTGCCAGCAGCTCAAAAAGGACAGGGTTATCAGGGCAGTACTTC. The V call is TRBV5-4, the J call TRBJ2-7; 8 bases are shared with TRBD1. Germline-derived CDR1 and CDR2 are SGHNT and YYREEE (reference sequence). The CDR3 runs to 15 residues. V lost 3 bases and J lost 9; bases outside the gene matches: 14.

The chain recombines TRBV7-9 with TRBJ2-1; TRBD2 agrees at 10 bases. J gave up 2 bases and V 0 bases, and 7 bases lay outside the gene matches. This CDR3 is built from 18 residues. The germline gives CDR1 SEHNR, CDR2 FQNEAQ (reference sequence). In DNA, the CDR3 is TGTGCCAGCAGCTTAGCAGCGGGAGGGCCGTACGCCTACAATGAGCAGTTCTTC. It yields the protein CASSLAAGGPYAYNEQFF.

This clone was recorded a few times. This chain connects TRBV7-2 to TRBJ1-1; no definite D call. Trimming took off 3 bases at V and 5 bases at J, with 10 bases between the two ends. The CDR3 is 13 residues long. Per the germline V gene, CDR1 is SGHTA and CDR2 is FQGNSA. The CDR3 spells CASSFDTETEAFF. CDR3 nucleotide sequence: TGTGCCAGCAGCTTCGATACGGAGACTGAAGCTTTCTTT.

The J gene is TRBJ2-7, the V gene TRBV11-2, with D perhaps matching TRBD2 (6 bases). CDR3 length equals 16 residues. V lost 5 bases to trimming and J lost 0 bases, with 17 bases between them. Germline V gene sequence: CDR1 SGHAT, CDR2 FQNNGV. In nucleotides, the CDR3 is TGTGCCAGCAGCCCACTAGCCCGACGAAGCTCCTACGAGCAGTACTTC. This encodes CASSPLARRSSYEQYF.

This clone was seen only once. The rearrangement uses TRBV4-1 and TRBJ2-1, with a possible D match to TRBD2 (5 bases). The V gene's germline CDR1 is MGHRA and CDR2 YSYEKL. The CDR3 totals 15 residues. Trimming removed 1 base at V and 3 bases at J, with 10 bases between. DNA for the CDR3: TGCGCCAGCAGCCAAGGGCGAGGGTTCTACAATGAGCAGTTCTTC. Protein sequence: CASSQGRGFYNEQFF.